What follows describes a single TCR beta chain. Antigen: not known. The sample is drawn from a study of T cells in Graves' hyperthyroidism and ophthalmopathy. General study findings and limits: Most expanded thyroid clonotypes above 0.001 also appeared in blood.

This CDR3 contains 17 residues. J was trimmed by 0 bases and V by 0 bases; bases with no gene match: 6. The germline V gene encodes CDR1 DFQATT and CDR2 SNEGSKA (reference sequence). Amplified regions were TCR beta CDR3 sequences from RNA transcripts. HTBI primers were used for first-round RT-PCR of the TCR CDR3. In TCRdb, the multiplex PCR reads were re-called with MiXCR into one record per CDR3 protein. The table has roughly 570,000 distinct CDR3 sequences, approximately 14% seen once. Material: blood. The chain joins TRBV20-1 to TRBJ2-2; 8 bases agree with TRBD1. This clonotype was sampled from a woman aged 25 to 39 with Graves' hyperthyroidism. The chain's CDR3 is CSARDLGRGPNTGELFF. The CDR3, as DNA: TGCAGTGCTAGAGATCTCGGCAGGGGGCCGAACACCGGGGAGCTGTTTTTT.